The present T cell receptor beta chain was sequenced within a study of PD-L1 blockade in urothelial cancer (dated by TCRdb to the late 2010s). About the study as a whole: Every patient began therapy in 2014 and was given atezolizumab 1,200 mg intravenously every 3 weeks. About 90% of the roughly 30 patients were males with bladder-origin urothelial cancer, and about 60% of the 29 reported a prior smoking history. An ECOG performance status of 0 or 1 was recorded for the patients, and 0 to 3 prior chemotherapy regimens had been received by the patients. Blood samples were analyzed at two time points: 3 weeks after treatment start (second dose) and 6 weeks after treatment start. Blood samples yielded a median of about 150,000 T cells and roughly 80,000 unique TCRs, with median clonality approximately 0.08. Somatic, immune and clinical correlates of response to PD-L1 blockade with atezolizumab in urothelial cancer were the focus of an exploratory multi-omic analysis. Pretreatment tumor samples, along with matched peripheral blood serially collected before and after atezolizumab treatment, were subjected to TCR sequencing. Durable clinical benefit was defined as progression-free survival longer than 6 months, and TCR features were also tested against progression-free and overall survival. In the same patients, whole exome sequencing and RNA sequencing of pretreatment tumors were performed in addition to TCR sequencing. Some ten patients reached durable clinical benefit, while 20 to 25 patients did not. Pretreatment blood TCR-seq was available for about 27 patients, at least one posttreatment blood collection was obtained for roughly 24 patients, and tumor TCR-seq was available for roughly 24 patients. What the research found in general, with its limitations: A pretreatment peripheral blood TCR clonality below the median was linked to improved progression-free and overall survival. Greater expansion of tumor-associated TCR clones in peripheral blood 3 weeks after the start of treatment was observed in patients with durable benefit (n of about 21, p = 0.022). Because the sample size was small (n ≈ 30) and many of the analyses were exploratory, the results are meant to be hypothesis-generating.

Note on this clone: There is no known antigen for this receptor. Base-call qualities are not available, and no considerably larger clone is one nucleotide away.

The label giving this sample's time point can be read as: peripheral blood 6 weeks after treatment start. A total of about 31 patients with locally advanced or metastatic urothelial carcinoma, treated at Memorial Sloan Kettering on a trial protocol, made up the cohort. Peripheral blood mononuclear cells were collected pretreatment and during treatment, with between 1 and 8 total time points obtained per patient. The Qiagen DNeasy Blood extraction kit was used to purify genomic DNA from total PBMCs and tumor samples. PBMCs were collected pretreatment and during treatment, and were isolated and stored as previously described. Synthetic TCR analog templates were spiked into each PCR so that absolute template abundance could be estimated from read counts. The immunoSEQ assay used bias-controlled V and J gene primers to amplify TCRbeta CDR3 regions from genomic DNA. Sequencing of rearranged TCRbeta segments was performed at approximately 20X coverage. As for the authors' bioinformatics: Sequencing errors were corrected by clustering and CDR3s were annotated against IMGT to assign V, D and J genes. Only productive TCRbeta rearrangements were used in downstream analyses, excluding out-of-frame or stop-codon sequences. Clonality was computed as one minus Shannon entropy normalized by the log of the number of unique productive sequences. Clones differing between time points or between blood and tumor were identified by Fisher's exact test with Benjamini-Hochberg correction at adjusted p below 0.01. TCRdb re-hosts the immuneACCESS table, in-frame sequences only. Its copies lack some clones; in the studies checked, an unresolved V gene accounts for under half of them, and the cause for the rest is not known. The V and J calls and clone size were taken over from that table, and D and trimming were inferred from the DNA. Recorded for this sample are some 110,000 clones; under 95% of them occurred a single time. The biggest ten clones account for approximately 3.8% of the sample.

Relative to germline, V is missing 4 bases and J is missing 2 bases, with 12 bases of the junction outside any gene match. From the germline V gene, CDR1 is SGHDT and CDR2 is YYEEEE. Including cysteine and phenylalanine, the CDR3 has 18 amino acids. Left in the record is the CDR3 DNA by itself, 54 bases read in frame from the first base. The sequencing used PBMCs, collected around atezolizumab (anti-PD-L1) treatment. The clonotype originates from a man aged 55 to 70 with urothelial cancer. The chain employs TRBV5-6 and TRBJ2-6; 7 of the junction bases match TRBD1. The nucleotides read TGTGCCAGCAGCCTCATTCGAACAGGGGACCCTGGGGCCAACGTCCTGACTTTC. This yields the protein CASSLIRTGDPGANVLTF.